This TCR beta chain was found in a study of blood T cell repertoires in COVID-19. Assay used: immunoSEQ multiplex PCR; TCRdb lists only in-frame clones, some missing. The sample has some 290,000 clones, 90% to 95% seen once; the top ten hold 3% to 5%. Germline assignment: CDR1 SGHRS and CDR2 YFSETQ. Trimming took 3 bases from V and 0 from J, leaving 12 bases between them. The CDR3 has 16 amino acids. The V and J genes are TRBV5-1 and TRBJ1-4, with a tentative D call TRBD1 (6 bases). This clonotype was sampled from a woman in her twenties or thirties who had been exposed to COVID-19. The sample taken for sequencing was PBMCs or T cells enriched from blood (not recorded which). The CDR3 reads CASSSGQTATNEKLFF. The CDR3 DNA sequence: TGCGCCAGCAGCTCGGGACAAACTGCAACTAATGAAAAACTGTTTTTT.